This TCR beta chain is drawn from a study of blood T cell repertoires in COVID-19. Across the whole study: Donors in the United States, Italy and Spain gave samples during acute or convalescent COVID-19. T cells, B-cell-depleted T cells, or PBMCs supplied cDNA or gDNA.

The sample holds one count of this clone. In the source study's methods: For nucleated cells, counts were estimated from reference gene primer amplification. Assay: immunoSEQ multiplex PCR; the TCRdb copy retains only in-frame clones and omits some. The V and J calls and clone size are taken from that table; D and trimming were inferred from the DNA. The sample has around 130,000 clones, 80% to 90% seen once. Germline-derived CDR1 and CDR2 are SGHTA and FQGNSA. V lost 5 bases, J lost 7 bases, and 12 bases lay in between. The CDR3 sequence is 13 residues long. The chain carries TRBV7-2 and TRBJ1-3; D is uncertain. The sequenced sample was peripheral blood. This TCR came from a man between 50 and 59 years old with active or convalescent COVID-19. CDR3 region: CASSPPSMNTIYF. CDR3 DNA: TGTGCCAGCAGCCCCCCGTCTATGAACACCATATATTTT.